This T cell receptor beta chain comes out of a study of blood T cells in healthy people across ages. Then a second PCR, running about 6 to 12 cycles, was carried out with a sample-barcoded 5' primer and a J-beta primer mix. In TCRdb, the 5' RACE reads were re-called with MiXCR into one record per CDR3 protein. The data contain 800,000 to 950,000 distinct CDR3 sequences, around 34% of them singletons. The CDR3 is 14 amino acids. Germline values: CDR1 SGHTA, CDR2 FQGTGA. Trimming pared 4 bases from V and 2 bases from J, leaving 11 bases between. Sequencing was done on a sample of blood. J is TRBJ2-5 and V is TRBV7-3; the D gene is possibly TRBD2 (5 bases). The receptor was derived from a man aged 18 to 35 in good health. CDR3 bases: TGTGCCAGCAGCTCACTCGGCGGGCAAGAGACCCAGTACTTC. Its translation is CASSSLGGQETQYF.